The rows below give T cell receptor beta chains drawn from one sample of a study of shared clonotypes between healthy human individuals. TCRdb keeps only in-frame clones here, not all; method: immunoSEQ multiplex PCR. The sample has fewer than 1 million clones, around 96% seen once. The sequencing sample was made of naive CD8+ T cells sorted from blood. All receptors derive from a man aged 25 to 40 in good health. CDR3s include the opening cysteine and the closing phenylalanine or tryptophan.

>TRBV29-1
CSAFGTEGNEQYF
>TRBV11-2
CASSPQLDRDTEAFF
>TRBV19
CASRLQDSGANVLTF
>TRBV10-3
CAISESRSGKNIQYF
>TRBV9
CASSALNVLTF
>TRBV7-9
CASSLVREAEAFF
>TRBV7-9
CASSPQPGLAPDTQYF
>TRBV11-3
CASSRGTSSEQFF
>TRBV7-6
CASSLGGRTEAFF
>TRBV27
CASGSGSSSYNEQFF
>TRBV15
CATSRHSNSYNEQFF
>TRBV7-2
CASSLLGAGYTF